The 10 T cell receptor beta chains presented below share a single source sample, sequenced in a study of radiation and T cells in renal cell carcinoma. Clones were read by immunoSEQ multiplex PCR, and TCRdb kept only the in-frame ones, dropping some. The sample includes about 13,000 clones, roughly a third seen only once; the top ten take 15%. Sample treatment: 15 Gy SBRT to primary tumor, nephrectomy 4 weeks later. The source material was tumor tissue, sampled from a patient whose treatment included radiotherapy and nephrectomy. The receptors here all came from a man in his 60s with renal cell carcinoma.

This rearrangement joins TRBV5-1 to TRBJ1-2; 12 positions match TRBD1. Germline CDR1 reads SGHRS; CDR2 reads YFSETQ. Trimming at V came to 0 bases and at J to 4 bases, leaving 4 bases not matched to a gene. The CDR3 contains 16 residues. The CDR3 coding sequence is TGCGCCAGCAGCTTGGACGGGACAGGGGGCGGCTATGGCTACACCTTC. This codes for CASSLDGTGGGYGYTF.

Only a few counts were recorded for this clone. The chain joins TRBV30 to TRBJ1-2; 9 bases agree with TRBD1. The CDR3 has 20 amino acids. Germline V lookup: CDR1 GTSNPN, CDR2 SVGIG (reference sequence). The trim removed 0 bases at V and 4 bases at J, leaving 21 bases unmatched. For the CDR3, the DNA is TGTGCCTGGAGTGTAATGGCTGCAATGGGGTCGACAGGGGGTATCTATGGCTACACCTTC. Amino acid sequence: CAWSVMAAMGSTGGIYGYTF.

The chain is built from TRBV29-1 and TRBJ2-1; D perhaps matches TRBD2 (6 bases). The length of the CDR3 is 14 residues. Trimming took off 4 bases at V and 8 bases at J, with 18 bases between the two ends. The germline CDR1 and CDR2 sequences are SQVTM and ANQGSEA. CDR3 in amino acids: CSVVLAPLLYEQFF. For the CDR3, the DNA is TGCAGCGTTGTACTAGCCCCACTACTTTATGAGCAGTTCTTC.

This clone has only a few counts. The chain links TRBV19 to TRBJ1-2, with D perhaps TRBD1 (5 bases). The CDR3 spans 13 residues. The germline V gene has CDR1 LNHDA and CDR2 SQIVND (reference sequence). V was shortened by 7 bases and J by 3 bases, with 12 bases between the two germline ends. CDR3 residues: CASTSRDYYGYTF. The DNA of the CDR3 is TGTGCCAGTACGTCCAGGGACTACTATGGCTACACCTTC.

J is TRBJ2-7 and V is TRBV5-6, with 11 bases fitting TRBD2. The CDR3 loop spans 14 amino acids. The V and J ends lost 5 bases and 9 bases, in that order; junction bases with no gene match: 10. Germline V gene sequence: CDR1 SGHDT, CDR2 YYEEEE. The CDR3 DNA follows: TGTGCCAGCAGTTCTAGCGGGGGGCCCGACGGGCAGTACTTC. Its translation is CASSSSGGPDGQYF.

The chain carries TRBV2 and TRBJ2-3, with TRBD2 matching over 7 bases. The junction had 5 bases not matched to a gene; V was cut back by 6 bases and J by 2 bases. From germline, CDR1 is SNHLY and CDR2 FYNNEI. There are 14 residues in the CDR3. The CDR3 sequence: CASSPLAVTDTQYF. DNA of the CDR3: TGTGCCAGCAGCCCCCTAGCGGTCACAGATACGCAGTATTTT. The whole variable domain, remainder taken from reference TRBV2 and TRBJ2-3, is EPEVTQTPSHQVTQMGQEVILRCVPISNHLYFYWYRQILGQKVEFLVSFYNNEISEKSEIFDDQFSVERPDGSNFTLKIRSTKLEDSAMYFCASSPLAVTDTQYFGPGTRLTVL.

This rearrangement joins TRBV9 to TRBJ2-6, with D perhaps TRBD1 (6 bases). The CDR3 covers 12 residues. With 4 bases removed from V and 16 bases from J, the gap between germline ends came to 15 bases. CDR1 and CDR2 from the germline V gene are SGDLS and YYNGEE. Here the CDR3 reads CASSLQGSALTF. CDR3 DNA sequence: TGTGCCAGCAGCCTGCAGGGGTCAGCACTGACTTTC.

By share, this clone ranks as medium-sized. This sequence joins TRBV6-5 and TRBJ1-1; D is perhaps TRBD1 (6 bases). The V end was cut by 4 bases, the J end by 6 bases, with 12 bases between. The V gene's germline CDR1 is MNHEY and CDR2 SVGAGI. The CDR3 runs 13 residues. The DNA for the CDR3 is TGTGCCAGCAGTTGGGCAGGGGCCCCTGAAGCTTTCTTT. Residues: CASSWAGAPEAFF.

V gene TRBV14 combines with J gene TRBJ1-4; D is undetermined. Germline values: CDR1 SGHDN, CDR2 FVKESK. The CDR3 runs to 15 residues. V gave up 6 bases and J gave up 8 bases, with 19 bases separating them. The CDR3 DNA reads TGTGCCAGCAGTAATGGACGGAGCCGAAGCGAAAAACTGTTTTTT. As protein: CASSNGRSRSEKLFF.

The rearrangement joins TRBV14 to TRBJ2-5; the D call may be TRBD1 or TRBD2 (5 bases each). Deletions cut 6 bases from V and 9 bases from J, with 14 bases between. The CDR3 loop spans 12 amino acids. Germline V lookup: CDR1 SGHDN, CDR2 FVKESK. In nucleotides, the CDR3 is TGTGCCAGCAGAGGCCTGGGGGTATCCCAGTACTTC. The encoded protein is CASRGLGVSQYF.